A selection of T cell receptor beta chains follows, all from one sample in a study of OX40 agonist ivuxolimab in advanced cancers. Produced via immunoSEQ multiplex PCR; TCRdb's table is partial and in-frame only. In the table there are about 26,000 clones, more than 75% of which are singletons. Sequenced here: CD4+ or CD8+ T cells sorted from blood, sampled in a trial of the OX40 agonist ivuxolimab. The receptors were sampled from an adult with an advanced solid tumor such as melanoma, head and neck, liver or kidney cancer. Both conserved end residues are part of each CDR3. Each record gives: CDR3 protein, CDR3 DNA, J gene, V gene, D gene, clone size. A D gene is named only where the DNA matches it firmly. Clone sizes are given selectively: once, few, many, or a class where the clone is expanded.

CDR3: CASSPDGQSGTYEQYF
DNA: TGTGCCAGCAGCCCGGATGGACAGAGCGGGACCTACGAGCAGTACTTC
J: TRBJ2-7
V: TRBV14
D: -
size: -

CDR3: CASSWGGTYSNQPQHF
DNA: TGTGCCAGCAGTTGGGGGGGGACATATAGCAATCAGCCCCAGCATTTT
J: TRBJ1-5
V: TRBV28
D: -
size: -

CDR3: CASSQVGADEQYF
DNA: TGTGCCAGCAGCCAAGTGGGGGCCGACGAGCAGTACTTC
J: TRBJ2-7
V: TRBV2
D: -
size: -

CDR3: CASSLHPYEQYF
DNA: TGTGCCAGCAGCCTGCATCCCTACGAGCAGTACTTC
J: TRBJ2-7
V: TRBV7-9
D: -
size: -

CDR3: CASSVGGSTGNTIYF
DNA: TGTGCCAGCAGCGTAGGGGGATCCACTGGAAACACCATATATTTT
J: TRBJ1-3
V: TRBV9
D: -
size: -

CDR3: CASSLTGSSHEQYF
DNA: TGTGCCAGCAGTTTAACTGGGAGTTCGCACGAGCAGTACTTC
J: TRBJ2-7
V: TRBV27
D: -
size: few

CDR3: CASSLDGVPQYF
DNA: TGTGCCAGCAGCTTAGACGGGGTCCCGCAGTACTTC
J: TRBJ2-7
V: TRBV7-9
D: -
size: -

CDR3: CASSGSRKGPEQYF
DNA: TGTGCCAGCAGCGGTTCTAGAAAAGGGCCCGAGCAGTACTTC
J: TRBJ2-7
V: TRBV13
D: -
size: once

CDR3: CASSLVGGFNQPQHF
DNA: TGTGCCAGCAGCTTAGTAGGGGGGTTCAATCAGCCCCAGCATTTT
J: TRBJ1-5
V: TRBV7-9
D: -
size: -

CDR3: CASSYSNGDNARYTF
DNA: TGTGCCAGCAGTTACTCGAACGGGGACAATGCGCGCTACACCTTC
J: TRBJ1-2
V: TRBV6-5
D: -
size: -

CDR3: CASSLWTSGQETQYF
DNA: TGTGCCAGCAGCTTGTGGACTAGCGGCCAAGAGACCCAGTACTTC
J: TRBJ2-5
V: TRBV5-5
D: TRBD2
size: -

CDR3: CASSVGQDTSYEQYF
DNA: TGTGCCAGCAGTGTGGGACAGGATACTTCCTACGAGCAGTACTTC
J: TRBJ2-7
V: TRBV6-1
D: TRBD1
size: few

CDR3: CASSYSPGQFYEQYF
DNA: TGTGCCAGCAGTTACTCGCCGGGACAGTTCTACGAGCAGTACTTC
J: TRBJ2-7
V: TRBV6-6
D: TRBD1
size: few

CDR3: CASSLGGSPLHF
DNA: TGTGCCAGCAGCTTGGGGGGGTCACCCCTCCACTTT
J: TRBJ1-6
V: TRBV7-9
D: -
size: -

CDR3: CASSQDRAGNQPQHF
DNA: TGCGCCAGCAGCCAAGATAGGGCAGGAAATCAGCCCCAGCATTTT
J: TRBJ1-5
V: TRBV4-3
D: -
size: -

CDR3: CASSLAGTGYEQYF
DNA: TGTGCCAGCAGCTTAGCGGGGACAGGGTACGAGCAGTACTTC
J: TRBJ2-7
V: TRBV7-9
D: TRBD1
size: -

CDR3: CASSGSGAGNTIYF
DNA: TGTGCCAGCAGCGGTTCAGGGGCTGGAAACACCATATATTTT
J: TRBJ1-3
V: TRBV9
D: -
size: -

CDR3: CASSPDGSSNEKLFF
DNA: TGTGCCAGCAGCCCGGACGGTTCGTCTAATGAAAAACTGTTTTTT
J: TRBJ1-4
V: TRBV9
D: -
size: once

CDR3: CASTGTGVGNEQFF
DNA: TGTGCCAGCACCGGGACAGGGGTCGGTAATGAGCAGTTCTTC
J: TRBJ2-1
V: TRBV2
D: TRBD1
size: -

CDR3: CASHPGLAPEETQYF
DNA: TGTGCCTCCCACCCGGGGCTAGCGCCAGAAGAGACCCAGTACTTC
J: TRBJ2-5
V: TRBV28
D: -
size: -

CDR3: CASSQDPGLYEQYF
DNA: TGCGCCAGCAGCCAAGATCCAGGACTCTACGAGCAGTACTTC
J: TRBJ2-7
V: TRBV4-1
D: -
size: -

CDR3: CASSESLHRGRNGYTF
DNA: TGCGCCAGCAGTGAGTCCCTACACAGGGGGCGGAATGGCTACACCTTC
J: TRBJ1-2
V: TRBV10-1
D: TRBD1
size: once

CDR3: CASSEAGGEHGYTF
DNA: TGTGCCAGCAGTGAAGCGGGTGGAGAACATGGCTACACCTTC
J: TRBJ1-2
V: TRBV6-1
D: -
size: -

CDR3: CASSLGSSPGELFF
DNA: TGTGCCAGCAGTCTGGGTAGCTCTCCCGGGGAGCTGTTTTTT
J: TRBJ2-2
V: TRBV6-6
D: -
size: -

CDR3: CASSKRAENTEAFF
DNA: TGTGCCAGCAGTAAACGGGCGGAGAACACTGAAGCTTTCTTT
J: TRBJ1-1
V: TRBV6-4
D: -
size: -